This record covers a single TCR beta chain. The sequencing template was cDNA reverse transcribed from extracted RNA. Assay: immunoSEQ multiplex PCR; the TCRdb copy retains only in-frame clones and omits some. Of some 180,000 clones in the sample, 40% to 65% were seen once. Treatment of the sample: oral pan-JAK inhibitor, 5-10 mg twice daily. This sample was taken from a study of CD8+ T cells in alopecia areata. Study-wide background: Twice a day, 5 to 10 mg of oral tofacitinib was administered to treated patients.

V trimming: 5 bases; J trimming: 6 bases; junction bases outside the gene matches: 3. The CDR3 spans 12 residues. CDR1 MNHEY and CDR2 SVGAGI come from the germline V gene. The sequence was obtained from a human donor with alopecia areata. The source was CD8+ T cells sorted from blood, collected around week 53, from a patient treated with tofacitinib. The V call is TRBV6-5, the J call TRBJ1-2; TRBD1 aligns across 7 bases. The CDR3 here is CASSRDRHGYTF. The CDR3 DNA follows: TGTGCCAGCAGTAGGGACAGACATGGCTACACCTTC.